This T cell receptor beta chain was sequenced in a study of cytomegalovirus exposure and HLA in healthy donors. General study results and limits: Later work associated fewer than 20,000 TCR beta sequences with HLA alleles at 0.05 false discovery rate.

Every donor was a healthy person donating bone marrow. Concerning this clone: The antigen remains unidentified.

Primers: 60 Vbeta forward and 13 Jbeta reverse. The protocol was immunoSEQ multiplex PCR, while the TCRdb copy is restricted to in-frame clones and leaves out a portion. The sample shows roughly 100,000 clones, approximately 84% of them seen only once. Germline V gene lookup returns CDR1 LNHDA and CDR2 SQIVND (reference sequence). V gave up 10 bases and J gave up 0 bases; unmatched junction bases: 11. The CDR3 extends over 16 amino acids. Source material: PBMCs. The chain is built from TRBV19 and TRBJ2-2, with 7 bases lining up with TRBD1. This receptor was obtained from a male donor in good health and CMV-seronegative. In DNA, the CDR3 is TGTGCCACCAAACCGGGACAGAATTCGAACACCGGGGAGCTGTTTTTT. Its translation is CATKPGQNSNTGELFF.